Each of the 10 T cell receptor beta chains below was sequenced from the same sample in a study of T cells expressing NK-cell markers. TCRdb derives one entry per CDR3 protein from the 5' RACE reads, leaving out DNA. Its table records some 450,000 distinct CDR3 sequences. Sequencing was carried out using blood T cells: a sorted CD56 or NKG2C T cell subset, CD4+ or CD8+ T cells, or bulk PBMC T cells (not recorded which). The receptor source for this set is a woman between 18 and 70 years old in good health.

The chain uses TRBV7-9 and TRBJ2-1; the D call of TRBD1 rests on TCRdb alone, since no DNA is present to check it. There are 13 residues in the CDR3. The germline V gene encodes CDR1 SEHNR and CDR2 FQNEAQ (reference sequence). CDR3 loop: CASTPWPLIEQFF.

This rearrangement joins TRBV20-1 to TRBJ2-2. This CDR3 has 15 amino acids. The germline V gene has CDR1 DFQATT and CDR2 SNEGSKA (reference sequence). CDR3 sequence: CSAREMGIHTGELFF.

The genes are TRBV30 and TRBJ2-1. This CDR3 is built from 12 residues. In germline, CDR1 is GTSNPN, CDR2 SVGIG (reference sequence). CDR3 loop: CAWSEGHNEQFF.

The V gene is TRBV6-2 or TRBV6-3, the J gene TRBJ2-1; TCRdb calls TRBD2, which cannot be checked without DNA. The CDR3 is made up of 18 amino acids. CDR1 and CDR2 (germline): MNHEY, SVGEGT. The CDR3 protein is CASRPRLGRTPSYNEQFF.

The rearrangement links TRBV9 to TRBJ2-3; TCRdb picks TRBD1, but there is no DNA to check that call. This CDR3 is 13 amino acids long. CDR1 SGDLS and CDR2 YYNGEE come from the germline V gene. The CDR3 region is CASSPRPSDTQYF.

This chain uses TRBV29-1 with TRBJ2-3; TCRdb names TRBD1, which stays unverified in the absence of DNA. Looked up from germline, CDR1 is SQVTM and CDR2 is ANQGSEA. The CDR3 totals 15 residues. CDR3 region: CSVTGTGASTDTQYF.

The V call is TRBV25-1, the J call TRBJ2-2; lacking DNA, the TRBD1 call made by TCRdb goes unchecked. Germline loops: CDR1 MGHDK, CDR2 SYGVNS. This CDR3 contains 14 residues. CDR3 amino acids: CASSSRGRTGELFF.

The chain recombines TRBV7-8 with TRBJ1-5. CDR1 and CDR2 from the germline V gene are SGHVS and FQNEAQ. CDR3 length: 14 amino acids. The CDR3 here is CASSQGQANQPQHF.

This chain connects TRBV7-9 to TRBJ2-7; checking the TCRdb D call of TRBD2 is not possible without DNA. Germline V lookup: CDR1 SEHNR, CDR2 FQNEAQ (reference sequence). The CDR3 totals 14 residues. CDR3 loop: CASGEDDNNYEQYF.

V is TRBV11-2 and J is TRBJ2-3; there is no DNA to check the TCRdb D call of TRBD2. In germline, CDR1 is SGHAT, CDR2 FQNNGV. The CDR3 is 15 amino acids. The CDR3: CASSLIAGGTDTQYF.